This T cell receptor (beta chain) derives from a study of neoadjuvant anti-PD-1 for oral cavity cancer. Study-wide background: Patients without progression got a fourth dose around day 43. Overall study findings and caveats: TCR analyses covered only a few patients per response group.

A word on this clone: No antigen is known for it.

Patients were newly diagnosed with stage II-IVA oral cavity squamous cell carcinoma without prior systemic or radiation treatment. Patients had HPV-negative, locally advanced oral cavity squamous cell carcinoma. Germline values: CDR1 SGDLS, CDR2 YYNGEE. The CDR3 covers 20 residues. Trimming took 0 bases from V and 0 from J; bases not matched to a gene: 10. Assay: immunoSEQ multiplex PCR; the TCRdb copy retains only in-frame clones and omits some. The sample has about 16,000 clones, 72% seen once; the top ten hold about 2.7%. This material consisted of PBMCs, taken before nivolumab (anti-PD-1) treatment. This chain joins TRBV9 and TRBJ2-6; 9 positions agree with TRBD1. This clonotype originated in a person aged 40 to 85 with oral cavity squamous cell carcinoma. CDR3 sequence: CASSVVPGTGLRSGANVLTF. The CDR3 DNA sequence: TGTGCCAGCAGCGTAGTGCCCGGGACAGGGCTCCGCTCTGGGGCCAACGTCCTGACTTTC.